The 6 T cell receptor beta chains presented below share a single source sample, sequenced in a study of T cells in Graves' hyperthyroidism and ophthalmopathy. The TCR beta CDR3 regions underwent amplification using RNA transcripts as the source. The HTBI set primed first-round TCR CDR3 RT-PCR. From the multiplex PCR reads, TCRdb called clonotypes with MiXCR, one entry per CDR3 protein. The data show around 580,000 distinct CDR3 sequences, over 15% seen once. What was sequenced was blood. The receptors originated from a young woman with Graves' hyperthyroidism.

This clonotype appeared many times. The chain links TRBV5-1 to TRBJ2-3; 12 nucleotides agree with TRBD2. V lost 5 bases, J lost 5 bases, and 0 bases stayed unmatched. Germline-derived CDR1 and CDR2 are SGHRS and YFSETQ. The CDR3 sequence is 13 residues long. The CDR3 sequence is CASRTSGGDTQYF. CDR3 sequence (DNA): TGCGCCAGCAGGACTAGCGGGGGAGATACGCAGTATTTT.

The chain joins TRBV20-1 to TRBJ1-1, with D maybe TRBD1 (6 bases). V gave up 4 bases and J gave up 0 bases, with 9 bases separating them. Germline CDR1 is DFQATT and CDR2 is SNEGSKA (reference sequence). The CDR3 covers 13 residues. The CDR3 sequence: CSAKTGLNTEAFF. The CDR3 region has the DNA TGCAGTGCTAAGACAGGCTTGAACACTGAAGCTTTCTTT.

This clonotype came up a few times. The chain is built from TRBV11-2 and TRBJ1-2; no reliable D call. Germline values: CDR1 SGHAT, CDR2 FQNNGV. Trimming stripped 0 bases from V and 3 bases from J, with 14 bases between. The length of the CDR3 is 16 residues. DNA for the CDR3: TGTGCCAGCAGCTTAGATCTGCCGGAGATTTACTATGGCTACACCTTC. Residues: CASSLDLPEIYYGYTF.

This clonotype was seen repeatedly, ten times or more. The V gene is TRBV6-1, the J gene TRBJ2-1; D might be TRBD1 or TRBD2, each matching 5 bases. Germline CDR1 MNHNS, CDR2 SASEGT. Trimming took off 1 base at V and 10 bases at J, with 14 bases between the two ends. The CDR3 is 14 amino acids. The chain's CDR3 is CASSEVVGVEEQFF. CDR3 nucleotides: TGTGCCAGCAGTGAAGTGGTGGGGGTTGAGGAGCAGTTCTTC.

This clonotype has more than one count but fewer than ten. The chain is built from TRBV10-3 and TRBJ2-3; tentative D call: TRBD1 (5 bases). CDR3 length equals 17 residues. V lost 3 bases and J lost 2, with 18 bases in between. Germline V gives CDR1 ENHRY, CDR2 SYGVKD. CDR3 sequence (DNA): TGTGCCATCAGTGAACGTGAGAAGGGGATGAACACAGATACGCAGTATTTT. As protein: CAISEREKGMNTDTQYF.

The genes are TRBV11-2 and TRBJ2-7; 10 bases are a match to TRBD2. The CDR3 runs 15 residues. The junction had 11 bases not matched to a gene; V was cut back by 5 bases and J by 7 bases. CDR1 and CDR2 from the germline V gene are SGHAT and FQNNGV. The CDR3, as DNA: TGTGCCAGCAGCAAACCTAGCGGGGGCGCCGAGGAGCAGTACTTC. Protein sequence: CASSKPSGGAEEQYF.